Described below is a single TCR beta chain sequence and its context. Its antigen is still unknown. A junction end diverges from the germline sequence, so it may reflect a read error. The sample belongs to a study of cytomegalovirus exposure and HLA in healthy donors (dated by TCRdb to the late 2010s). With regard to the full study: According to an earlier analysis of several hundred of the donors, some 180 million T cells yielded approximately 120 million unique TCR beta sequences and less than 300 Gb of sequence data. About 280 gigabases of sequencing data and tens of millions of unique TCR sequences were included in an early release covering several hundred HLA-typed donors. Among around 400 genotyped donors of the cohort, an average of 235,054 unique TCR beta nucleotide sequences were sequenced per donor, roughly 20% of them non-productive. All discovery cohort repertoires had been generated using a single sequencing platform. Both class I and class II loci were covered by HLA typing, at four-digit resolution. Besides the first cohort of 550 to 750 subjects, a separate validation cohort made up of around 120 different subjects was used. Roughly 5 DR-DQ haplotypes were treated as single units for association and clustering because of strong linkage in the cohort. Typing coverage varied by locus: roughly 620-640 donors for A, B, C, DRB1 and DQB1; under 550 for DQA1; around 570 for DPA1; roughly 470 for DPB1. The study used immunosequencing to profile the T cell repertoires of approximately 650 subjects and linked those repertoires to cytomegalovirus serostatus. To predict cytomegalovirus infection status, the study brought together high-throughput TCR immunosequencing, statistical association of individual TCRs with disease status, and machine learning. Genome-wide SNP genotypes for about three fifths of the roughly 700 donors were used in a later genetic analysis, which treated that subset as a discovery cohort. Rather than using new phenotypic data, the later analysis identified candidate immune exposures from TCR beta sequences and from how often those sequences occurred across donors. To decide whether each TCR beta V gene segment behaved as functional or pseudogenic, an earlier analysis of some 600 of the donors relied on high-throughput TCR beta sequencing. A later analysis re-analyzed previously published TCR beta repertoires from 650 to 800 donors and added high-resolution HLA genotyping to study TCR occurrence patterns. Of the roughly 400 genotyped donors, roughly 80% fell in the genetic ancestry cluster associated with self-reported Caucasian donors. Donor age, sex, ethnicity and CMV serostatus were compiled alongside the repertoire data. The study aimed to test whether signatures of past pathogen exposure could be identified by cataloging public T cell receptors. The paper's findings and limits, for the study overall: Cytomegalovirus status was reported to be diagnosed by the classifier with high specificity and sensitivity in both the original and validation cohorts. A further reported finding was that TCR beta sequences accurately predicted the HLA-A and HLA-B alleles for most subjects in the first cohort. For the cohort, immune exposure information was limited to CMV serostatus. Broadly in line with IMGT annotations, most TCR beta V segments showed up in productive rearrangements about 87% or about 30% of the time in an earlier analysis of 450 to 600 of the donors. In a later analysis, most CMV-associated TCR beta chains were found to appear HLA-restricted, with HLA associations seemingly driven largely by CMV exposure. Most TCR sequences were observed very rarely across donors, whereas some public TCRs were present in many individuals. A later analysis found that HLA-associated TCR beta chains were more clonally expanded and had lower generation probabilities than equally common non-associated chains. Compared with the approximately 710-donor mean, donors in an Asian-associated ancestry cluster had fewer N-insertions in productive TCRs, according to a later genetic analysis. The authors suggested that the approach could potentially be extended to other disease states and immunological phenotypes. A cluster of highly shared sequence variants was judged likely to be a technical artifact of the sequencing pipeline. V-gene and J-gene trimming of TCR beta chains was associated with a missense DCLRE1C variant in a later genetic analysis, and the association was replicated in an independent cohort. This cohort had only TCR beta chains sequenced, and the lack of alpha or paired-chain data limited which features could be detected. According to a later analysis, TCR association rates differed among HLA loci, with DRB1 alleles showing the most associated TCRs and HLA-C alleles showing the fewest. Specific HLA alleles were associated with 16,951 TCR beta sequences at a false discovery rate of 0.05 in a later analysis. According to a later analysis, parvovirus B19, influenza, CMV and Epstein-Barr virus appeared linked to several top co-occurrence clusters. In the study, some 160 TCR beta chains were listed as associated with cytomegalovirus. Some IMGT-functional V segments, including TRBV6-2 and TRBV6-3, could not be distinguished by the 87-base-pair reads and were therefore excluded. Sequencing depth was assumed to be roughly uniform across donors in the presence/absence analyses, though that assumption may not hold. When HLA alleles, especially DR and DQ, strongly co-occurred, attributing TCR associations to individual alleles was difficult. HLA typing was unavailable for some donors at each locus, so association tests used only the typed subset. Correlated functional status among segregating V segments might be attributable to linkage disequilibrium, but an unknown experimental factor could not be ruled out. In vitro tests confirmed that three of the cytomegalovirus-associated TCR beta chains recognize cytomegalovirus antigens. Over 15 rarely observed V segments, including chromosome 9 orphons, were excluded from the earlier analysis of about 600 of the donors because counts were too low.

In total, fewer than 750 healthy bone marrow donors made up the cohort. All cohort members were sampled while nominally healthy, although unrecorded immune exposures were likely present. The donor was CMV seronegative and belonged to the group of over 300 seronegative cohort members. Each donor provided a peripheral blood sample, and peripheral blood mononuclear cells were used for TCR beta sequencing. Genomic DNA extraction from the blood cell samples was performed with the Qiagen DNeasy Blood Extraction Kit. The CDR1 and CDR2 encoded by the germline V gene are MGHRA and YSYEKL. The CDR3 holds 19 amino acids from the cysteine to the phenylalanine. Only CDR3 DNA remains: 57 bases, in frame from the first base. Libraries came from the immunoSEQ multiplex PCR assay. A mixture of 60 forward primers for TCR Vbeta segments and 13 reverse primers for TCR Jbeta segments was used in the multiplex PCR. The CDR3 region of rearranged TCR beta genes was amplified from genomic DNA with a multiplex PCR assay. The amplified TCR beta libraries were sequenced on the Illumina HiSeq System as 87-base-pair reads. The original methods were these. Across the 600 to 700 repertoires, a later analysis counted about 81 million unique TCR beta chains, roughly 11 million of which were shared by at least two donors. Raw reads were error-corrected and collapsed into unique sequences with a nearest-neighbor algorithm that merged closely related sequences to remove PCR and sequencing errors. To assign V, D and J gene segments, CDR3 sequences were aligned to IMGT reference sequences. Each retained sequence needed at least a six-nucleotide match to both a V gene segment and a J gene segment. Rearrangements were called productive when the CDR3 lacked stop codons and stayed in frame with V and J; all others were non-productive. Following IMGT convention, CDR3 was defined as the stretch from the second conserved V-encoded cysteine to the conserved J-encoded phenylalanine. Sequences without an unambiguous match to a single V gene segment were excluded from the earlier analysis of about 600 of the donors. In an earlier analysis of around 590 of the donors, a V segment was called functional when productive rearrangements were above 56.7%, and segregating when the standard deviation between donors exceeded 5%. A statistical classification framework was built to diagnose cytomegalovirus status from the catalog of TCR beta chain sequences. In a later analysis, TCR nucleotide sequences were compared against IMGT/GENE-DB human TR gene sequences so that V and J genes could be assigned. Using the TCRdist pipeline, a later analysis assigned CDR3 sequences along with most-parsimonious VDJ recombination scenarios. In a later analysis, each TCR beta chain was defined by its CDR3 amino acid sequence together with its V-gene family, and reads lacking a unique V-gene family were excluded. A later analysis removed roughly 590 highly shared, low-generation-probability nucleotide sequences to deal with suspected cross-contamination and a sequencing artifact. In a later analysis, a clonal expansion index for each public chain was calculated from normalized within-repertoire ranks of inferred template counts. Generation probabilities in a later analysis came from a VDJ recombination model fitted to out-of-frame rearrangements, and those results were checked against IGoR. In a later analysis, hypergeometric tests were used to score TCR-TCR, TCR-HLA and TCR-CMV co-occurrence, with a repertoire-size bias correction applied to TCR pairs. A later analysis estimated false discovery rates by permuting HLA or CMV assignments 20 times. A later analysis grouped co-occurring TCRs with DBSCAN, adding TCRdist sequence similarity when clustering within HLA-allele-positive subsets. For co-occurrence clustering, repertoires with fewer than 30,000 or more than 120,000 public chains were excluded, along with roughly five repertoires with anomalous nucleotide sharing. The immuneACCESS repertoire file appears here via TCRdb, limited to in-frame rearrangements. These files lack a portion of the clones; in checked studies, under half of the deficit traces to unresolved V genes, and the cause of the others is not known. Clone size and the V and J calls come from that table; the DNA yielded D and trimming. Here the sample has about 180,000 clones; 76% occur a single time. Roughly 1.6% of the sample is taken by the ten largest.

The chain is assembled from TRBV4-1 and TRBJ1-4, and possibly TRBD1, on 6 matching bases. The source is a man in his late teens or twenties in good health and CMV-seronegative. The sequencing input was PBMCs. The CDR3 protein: CASSQDSVLAGATNEKLFF. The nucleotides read TGCGCCAGCAGTCAAGATTCGGTCCTAGCAGGGGCAACTAATGAAAAACTGTTTTTT.